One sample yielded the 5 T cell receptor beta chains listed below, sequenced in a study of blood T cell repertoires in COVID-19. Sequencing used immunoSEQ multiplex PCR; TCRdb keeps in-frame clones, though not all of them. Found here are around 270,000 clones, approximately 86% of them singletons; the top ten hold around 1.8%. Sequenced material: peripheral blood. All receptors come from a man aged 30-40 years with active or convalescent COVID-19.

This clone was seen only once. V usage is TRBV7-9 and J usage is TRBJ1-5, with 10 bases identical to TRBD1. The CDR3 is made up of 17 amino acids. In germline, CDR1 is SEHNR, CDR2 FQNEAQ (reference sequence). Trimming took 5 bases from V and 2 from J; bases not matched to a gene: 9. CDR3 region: CASSLGTGDSGNQPQHF. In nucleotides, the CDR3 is TGTGCCAGCAGCCTAGGGACAGGGGATTCAGGCAATCAGCCCCAGCATTTT.

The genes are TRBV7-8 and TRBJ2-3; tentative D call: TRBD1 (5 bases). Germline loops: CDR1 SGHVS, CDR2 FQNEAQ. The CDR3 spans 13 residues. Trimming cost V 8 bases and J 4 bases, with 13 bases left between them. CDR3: CASATGLSDTQYF. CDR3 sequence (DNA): TGTGCCAGCGCTACAGGTCTTTCAGATACGCAGTATTTT.

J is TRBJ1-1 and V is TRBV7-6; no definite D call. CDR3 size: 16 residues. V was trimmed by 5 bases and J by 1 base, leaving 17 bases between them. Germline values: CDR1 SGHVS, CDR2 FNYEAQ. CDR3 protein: CASSLTRRESNTEAFF. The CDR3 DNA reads TGTGCCAGCAGCCTAACCCGCCGGGAATCGAACACTGAAGCTTTCTTT.

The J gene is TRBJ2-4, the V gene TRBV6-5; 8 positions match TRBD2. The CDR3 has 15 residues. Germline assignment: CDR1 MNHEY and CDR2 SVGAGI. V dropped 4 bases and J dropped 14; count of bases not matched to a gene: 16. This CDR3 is CASSSSDGAGGREYF. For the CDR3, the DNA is TGTGCCAGCAGTTCCTCCGATGGTGCGGGGGGCCGAGAGTACTTC.

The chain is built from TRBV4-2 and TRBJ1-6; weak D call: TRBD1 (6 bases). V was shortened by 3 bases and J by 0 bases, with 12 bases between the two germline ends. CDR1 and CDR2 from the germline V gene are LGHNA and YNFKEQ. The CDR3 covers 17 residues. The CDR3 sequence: CASSQEDRSSYNSPLHF. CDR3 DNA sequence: TGTGCCAGCAGCCAGGAAGACAGGAGCTCCTATAATTCACCCCTCCACTTT.